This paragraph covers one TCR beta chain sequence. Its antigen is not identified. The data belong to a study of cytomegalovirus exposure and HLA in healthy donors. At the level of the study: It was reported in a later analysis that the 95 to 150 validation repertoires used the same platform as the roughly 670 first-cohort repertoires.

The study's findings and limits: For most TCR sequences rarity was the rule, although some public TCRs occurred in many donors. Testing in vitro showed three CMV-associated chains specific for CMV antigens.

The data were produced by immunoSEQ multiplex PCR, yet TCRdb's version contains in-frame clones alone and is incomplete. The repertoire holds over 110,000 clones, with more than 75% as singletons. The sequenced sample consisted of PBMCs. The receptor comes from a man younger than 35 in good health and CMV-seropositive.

This CDR3 is CASSFGTGGSEQYF. As DNA, the CDR3 is TGTGCCAGCAGCTTCGGGACAGGGGGCTCCGAGCAGTACTTC. The genes are TRBV27 and TRBJ2-7, with 12 bases fitting TRBD1. The germline CDR1 and CDR2 sequences are MNHEY and SMNVEV (reference sequence). V shed 6 bases, J shed 6 bases, and the junction held 6 bases outside the gene matches. The CDR3 has 14 amino acids.